The entry below describes one TCR beta chain. With random hexamers, reverse transcription was performed on 0.5 to 1 ug of RNA. The authors amplified TCR beta CDR3 across 54 Vbeta and 13 Jbeta using immunoSEQ multiplex PCR. TCRdb called the immunoSEQ multiplex PCR reads again in MiXCR, with one record for every CDR3 protein. The sample carries around 130,000 distinct CDR3 sequences, 90% to 95% recorded once. The data derive from a study of CD8 T cells in Susac syndrome. The CDR3 loop spans 14 amino acids. The V end lost 4 bases, the J end lost 9 bases, and 16 bases lay between the germline ends. Germline CDR1 and CDR2: DFQATT and SNEGSKA (reference sequence). Controls were healthy donors (matched for age and sex). TEMRA cells were FACS-enriched, unlike CD8+ and CD4+ T cells, which were negatively isolated.

The sequenced material came from CD4+ T cells from PBMCs. The sequence came from a human donor in good health. This rearrangement joins TRBV20-1 to TRBJ1-6; tentatively, D is TRBD1 (6 bases). In nucleotides, the CDR3 is TGCAGTGCTAAAGTTGGCGGGGGCACTTCACCCCTCCACTTT. Protein sequence: CSAKVGGGTSPLHF.